The T cell receptor (beta chain) under discussion was sequenced for a study of T cells expressing NK-cell markers. Background on the study: From sorted CD3+CD56+NKG2C+, CD3+CD56+NKG2C- and CD3+CD56-NKG2C+ T cells came the TCR beta repertoires. In the group of eight sequenced donors, seven were HCMV-seropositive and one was seronegative.

Germline V gives CDR1 SGHDN, CDR2 FVKESK. The CDR3 runs 16 residues. TCRdb re-called the 5' RACE reads; every CDR3 protein appears as one record, without DNA. The sample table sets out 350,000 to 400,000 distinct CDR3 sequences. This TCR was sampled from a woman aged 45 to 65 in good health. The material sequenced was blood T cells: a sorted CD56 or NKG2C T cell subset, CD4+ or CD8+ T cells, or bulk PBMC T cells (not recorded which). The chain couples TRBV14 to TRBJ2-1; as DNA is missing, the TRBD2 call by TCRdb cannot be tested. The CDR3 protein is CASSQVRALSYNEQFF.